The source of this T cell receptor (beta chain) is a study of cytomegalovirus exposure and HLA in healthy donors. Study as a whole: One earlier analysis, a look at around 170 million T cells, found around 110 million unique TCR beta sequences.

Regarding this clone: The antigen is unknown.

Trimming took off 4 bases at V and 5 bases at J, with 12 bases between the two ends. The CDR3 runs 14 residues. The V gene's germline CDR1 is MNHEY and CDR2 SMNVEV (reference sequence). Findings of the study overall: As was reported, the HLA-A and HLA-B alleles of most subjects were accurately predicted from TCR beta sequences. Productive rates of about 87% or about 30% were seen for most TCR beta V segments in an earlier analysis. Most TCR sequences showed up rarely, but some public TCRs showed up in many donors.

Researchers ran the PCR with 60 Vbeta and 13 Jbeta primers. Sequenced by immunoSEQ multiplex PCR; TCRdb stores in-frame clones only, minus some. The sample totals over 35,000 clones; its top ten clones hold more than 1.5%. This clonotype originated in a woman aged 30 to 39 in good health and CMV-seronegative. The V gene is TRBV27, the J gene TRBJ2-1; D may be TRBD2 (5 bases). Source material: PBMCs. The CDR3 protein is CASSSIARDNEQFF. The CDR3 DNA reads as TGTGCCAGCAGTTCTATAGCGCGAGACAATGAGCAGTTCTTC.